These 26 T cell receptor beta chains share one sample of origin, sequenced in a study of vaccination and CD4 T cells after COVID-19. No antigen has been assigned to these receptors. CD4+ T cells that had been cultured provided DNA sequenced with the Oncomine TCR Beta short-read assay. TCRdb reprocessed the PCR reads with MiXCR, giving one entry per CDR3 protein. Of under 25,000 distinct CDR3 sequences in the sample, 67% are singletons; the top ten hold more than 7.5%. The treatment denotes: approximately nine-day PBMC culture with coronavirus spike peptide pools or control peptides (ViraFEST assay). Sequenced: CD4+ T cells from blood, cultured in vitro. All receptors come from a human donor who had recovered from COVID-19.

J is TRBJ2-3 and V is TRBV7-2, with a possible D match to TRBD2 (5 bases). This CDR3 spans 15 amino acids. V lost 4 bases and J 6 bases, leaving 17 bases between the germline ends. Per germline, CDR1 SGHTA and CDR2 FQGNSA. The CDR3 nucleotides read TGTGCCAGCAGCTCCCGCGGGCCTGGGCAGGATACGCAGTATTTT. The encoded protein is CASSSRGPGQDTQYF.

This clonotype was seen more than once but under ten times. The chain has TRBV27 and TRBJ1-4, with TRBD1 as a possible D gene (5 bases). Germline CDR1 reads MNHEY; CDR2 reads SMNVEV (reference sequence). This CDR3 is built from 13 residues. Trimming shortened V by 6 bases and J by 8 bases, and 13 bases separated the two germline ends. The CDR3 coding sequence is TGTGCCAGCAGCCCCAAGAGGGGCGAAAAACTGTTTTTT. Encoded protein: CASSPKRGEKLFF. Together with reference TRBV27 and TRBJ1-4, the CDR3 gives the full variable domain: EAQVTQNPRYLITVTGKKLTVTCSQNMNHEYMSWYRQDPGLGLRQIYYSMNVEVTDKGDVPEGYKVSRKEKRNFPLILESPSPNQTSLYFCASSPKRGEKLFFGSGTQLSVL.

This CDR3 is CASSPIGGTDTQYF. Written as DNA, the CDR3 is TGTGCCAGCAGTCCAATAGGGGGCACAGATACGCAGTATTTT. The chain has TRBV28 and TRBJ2-3; weak D call: TRBD1 (5 bases). Deletions cut 5 bases from V and 1 base from J, with 10 bases between. Germline CDR1 and CDR2: MDHEN and SYDVKM. The CDR3 has 14 amino acids.

V and J are TRBV9 and TRBJ1-2; D remains ambiguous. This CDR3 region has 13 residues. Trimming removed 3 bases from V and 5 bases from J, with 11 bases in between. CDR1 and CDR2 from the germline V gene are SGDLS and YYNGEE. The CDR3 region is CASSADGKYGYTF. The CDR3 DNA reads as TGTGCCAGCAGCGCAGACGGGAAGTATGGCTACACCTTC.

This rearrangement joins TRBV6-2 or TRBV6-3 to TRBJ2-7; 11 nucleotides line up with TRBD2. The CDR3 runs to 15 residues. J lost 2 bases, V lost 7 bases, and 7 bases had no gene match. Germline V gene data show CDR1 as MNHEY and CDR2 as SVGEGT. The CDR3 DNA reads TGTGCCAGCATACCTAGCGGGAGGTTCACCTACGAGCAGTACTTC. Amino acid sequence: CASIPSGRFTYEQYF.

The V call is TRBV20-1, the J call TRBJ2-2; D not resolved. Trimming removed 0 bases from V and 6 bases from J, with 5 bases in between. Germline CDR1 and CDR2: DFQATT and SNEGSKA (reference sequence). The CDR3 has 12 amino acids. In nucleotides, the CDR3 is TGCAGTGCTAGAGATTTGCCCGGGGAGCTGTTTTTT. Translating gives CSARDLPGELFF.

The chain has TRBV6-2 or TRBV6-3 and TRBJ1-5, with D possibly matching TRBD1 (5 bases). Germline CDR1 is MNHEY and CDR2 is SVGEGT. V gave up 5 bases and J gave up 3 bases, with 17 bases separating them. This CDR3 has 16 amino acids. The DNA for the CDR3 is TGTGCCAGCAGTACCCCGCCCGGGGGGGACAATCAGCCCCAGCATTTT. Encoded protein: CASSTPPGGDNQPQHF.

This clonotype has more than one count but fewer than ten. The rearrangement links TRBV30 to TRBJ1-1; no definite D call. The CDR3 is 13 residues long. V was cut by 1 base and J by 3 bases, with 9 bases left in between. Germline V CDR1 and CDR2: GTSNPN, SVGIG (reference sequence). The CDR3 DNA sequence: TGTGCCTGGAGTGGGCAGGTGCACACTGAAGCTTTCTTT. This codes for CAWSGQVHTEAFF.

The chain is built from TRBV28 and TRBJ1-5; unclear D gene. V was shortened by 10 bases and J by 7 bases, with 14 bases between the two germline ends. Germline values: CDR1 MDHEN, CDR2 SYDVKM. The CDR3 extends over 12 amino acids. CDR3 amino acids: CATQTRMQPQHF. The DNA for the CDR3 is TGTGCCACCCAGACGAGAATGCAGCCCCAGCATTTT.

This chain uses TRBV19 with TRBJ1-2; D unresolved. Trimming took 3 bases from V and 8 from J, leaving 19 bases between them. This CDR3 has 15 amino acids. CDR1 and CDR2 from the germline V gene are LNHDA and SQIVND (reference sequence). CDR3 nucleotide sequence: TGTGCCAGTAGTATCTGGGAGGGAAGGACGGAAGGCTACACCTTC. It translates to CASSIWEGRTEGYTF.

The chain joins TRBV21-1 to TRBJ2-3; the table names TRBD2, a call not compared with the DNA. TRBV21-1 is designated a pseudogene. This CDR3 has 18 residues. This CDR3 is CASSQRASLSHRTDTQYF. The DNA of the CDR3 is TGTGCCAGCAGTCAAAGGGCTAGCCTCTCCCACCGCACAGATACGCAGTATTTT.

The chain employs TRBV10-3 and TRBJ2-7, with 16 bases that match TRBD2. This CDR3 has 17 residues. Trimming cost V 6 bases and J 7 bases; bases outside gene matches: 12. In germline, CDR1 is ENHRY, CDR2 SYGVKD. CDR3 DNA: TGTGCCATCAGCCCGCCGGGACTAGCGGGAGGGCCCCGGGAGCAGTACTTC. Translation gives CAISPPGLAGGPREQYF.

The J gene is TRBJ2-1, the V gene TRBV20-1, with unresolved D. This CDR3 has 15 residues. Germline V gene lookup returns CDR1 DFQATT and CDR2 SNEGSKA (reference sequence). V was cut by 0 bases and J by 9 bases, with 18 bases left in between. The CDR3 nucleotides are TGCAGTGCTAGAGAGGTCAAGGGTGGATTGGGTGAGCAGTTCTTC. Encoded protein: CSAREVKGGLGEQFF.

The chain has TRBV7-2 and TRBJ2-1; D may match TRBD1 or TRBD2 (6 bases each). The CDR3 is 13 residues long. Trimming removed 6 bases from V and 6 bases from J, with 12 bases in between. Germline CDR1 is SGHTA and CDR2 is FQGNSA. The CDR3 is CASSPEGGNEQFF. CDR3 nucleotides: TGTGCCAGCAGTCCCGAGGGGGGCAATGAGCAGTTCTTC. Looking up the rest from reference TRBV7-2 and TRBJ2-1 gives the full variable domain: GAGVSQSPSNKVTEKGKDVELRCDPISGHTALYWYRQSLGQGLEFLIYFQGNSAPDKSGLPSDRFSAERTGGSVSTLTIQRTQQEDSAVYLCASSPEGGNEQFFGPGTRLTVL.

The chain employs TRBV6-1 and TRBJ2-1, with D perhaps matching TRBD1 (6 bases). V dropped 8 bases and J dropped 5 bases, with 16 bases sitting between them. The CDR3 consists of 14 residues. The germline gives CDR1 MNHNS, CDR2 SASEGT. The CDR3 loop is CASGDRYSNNEQFF. The CDR3 region has the DNA TGTGCCAGCGGCGACAGGTACAGTAACAATGAGCAGTTCTTC.

In its sample, this clonotype was seen a few times. V usage is TRBV6-2 or TRBV6-3 and J usage is TRBJ1-5; TRBD1 might be the D (6 bases). V was trimmed by 2 bases and J by 7 bases, leaving 18 bases between them. CDR3 size: 16 residues. The germline V gene encodes CDR1 MNHEY and CDR2 SVGEGT. The CDR3 protein is CASSYLNTGLRQPQHF. DNA of the CDR3: TGTGCCAGCAGTTACCTAAACACAGGGCTGCGCCAGCCCCAGCATTTT.

This chain joins TRBV27 and TRBJ2-3; D is undetermined. The ends were cut back, 6 bases at V and 5 bases at J, with 6 bases in the middle. Germline assignment: CDR1 MNHEY and CDR2 SMNVEV (reference sequence). This CDR3 is built from 11 residues. The CDR3 DNA reads TGTGCCAGCAGGGCCATAGATACGCAGTATTTT. Translating gives CASRAIDTQYF.

V gene TRBV19 combines with J gene TRBJ1-1; D remains ambiguous. Germline CDR1 LNHDA, CDR2 SQIVND (reference sequence). The CDR3 loop spans 14 amino acids. V was shortened by 3 bases and J by 0 bases, with 8 bases between the two germline ends. The CDR3 loop reads CASSIGSMNTEAFF. As DNA, the CDR3 is TGTGCCAGTAGTATCGGCAGTATGAACACTGAAGCTTTCTTT.

This clonotype appeared a few times. The V gene is TRBV7-2, the J gene TRBJ1-2; TRBD1 is a possible D gene (5 bases). Germline CDR1 and CDR2: SGHTA and FQGNSA. V lost 5 bases to trimming and J lost 0 bases, with 7 bases between them. This CDR3 region has 13 residues. The CDR3 bases are TGTGCCAGCAGCCAACAGGCTAACTATGGCTACACCTTC. It specifies CASSQQANYGYTF.

Only a few counts were recorded for this clonotype. This chain joins TRBV19 and TRBJ1-3; 8 nucleotides line up with TRBD1. The CDR3 runs 16 residues. The junction had 10 bases not matched to a gene; V was cut back by 5 bases and J by 4 bases. CDR1 is LNHDA, CDR2 SQIVND, per germline (reference sequence). The DNA of the CDR3 is TGTGCCAGTAGTCTAGCCGCTGGGACAGGCGGAAACACCATATATTTT. This gives the protein CASSLAAGTGGNTIYF. Full variable domain (rest looked up from reference TRBV19 and TRBJ1-3): DGGITQSPKYLFRKEGQNVTLSCEQNLNHDAMYWYRQDPGQGLRLIYYSQIVNDFQKGDIAEGYSVSREKKESFPLTVTSAQKNPTAFYLCASSLAAGTGGNTIYFGEGSWLTVV.

The DNA of the CDR3 is TGTGCCAGCAGCCAGAACTACGGAGCCACAGATACGCAGTATTTT. Amino acids: CASSQNYGATDTQYF. The chain has TRBV3-1 and TRBJ2-3; D uncertain. This CDR3 contains 15 residues. Germline CDR1 LGHDT, CDR2 YNNKEL (reference sequence). V dropped 3 bases and J dropped 2 bases, with 12 bases sitting between them.

This rearrangement joins TRBV20-1 to TRBJ1-1; D gene ambiguous. Germline CDR1 and CDR2: DFQATT and SNEGSKA (reference sequence). V was shortened by 3 bases and J by 4 bases, with 3 bases between the two germline ends. The length of the CDR3 is 10 residues. The DNA of the CDR3 is TGCAGTGCTAGGTTCACTGAAGCTTTCTTT. This codes for CSARFTEAFF.

This sequence joins TRBV12-3 or TRBV12-4 and TRBJ2-7, with D possibly being TRBD1 or TRBD2 (5 bases each). Trimming removed 6 bases from V and 7 bases from J, with 16 bases in between. The CDR3 is 13 amino acids. This CDR3 is CASREAARGEQYF. The CDR3 DNA is TGTGCCAGCAGAGAAGCGGCAAGGGGTGAGCAGTACTTC.

The chain employs TRBV28 and TRBJ2-2; D perhaps matches TRBD2 (6 bases). Germline assignment: CDR1 MDHEN and CDR2 SYDVKM. The V gene lost 1 base and the J gene lost 7 bases, with 22 bases spanning the gap. The CDR3 runs to 18 residues. The CDR3 loop is CASSLYFTRAGSIGELFF. The CDR3 DNA is TGTGCCAGCAGTTTATATTTTACCCGGGCGGGGTCGATCGGGGAGCTGTTTTTT.

The V call is TRBV27, the J call TRBJ2-3, with D unclear. Germline values: CDR1 MNHEY, CDR2 SMNVEV (reference sequence). The V end was cut by 7 bases, the J end by 1 base, with 12 bases between. This CDR3 has 14 amino acids. CDR3 DNA: TGTGCCAGCAAGCGAAGACTCCGCACAGATACGCAGTATTTT. It translates to CASKRRLRTDTQYF.

V usage is TRBV7-2 and J usage is TRBJ1-2, with TRBD1 matching 10 bases. J lost 2 bases, V lost 7 bases, and 4 bases had no gene match. From germline, CDR1 is SGHTA and CDR2 FQGNSA. The CDR3 has 14 residues. Here the CDR3 reads CASTRTGGNYGYTF. The CDR3 DNA sequence: TGTGCCAGCACCAGGACAGGGGGAAACTATGGCTACACCTTC.